In this sample, the clone carrying this TCR beta chain turned up once. The antigen is unknown. The CDR3 loop spans 16 amino acids. Germline lookup yields CDR1 SGHAT and CDR2 FQNNGV. The V segment lost 9 bases and the J segment 0 bases; nucleotides outside the gene matches: 10. This record comes from a study of tumor-infiltrating lymphocytes in primary liver carcinoma. The wider study: The patients, men and women alike, were aged 30 to 69 years.

RNA was extracted from whole blood without cell sorting, alongside germline DNA. Around 4 milliliters of peripheral blood were drawn presurgically. TCR beta cDNA was made from 450 to 500 ng total RNA with a constant-region primer. What produced the TCR beta libraries was three nested multiplex PCR rounds using slightly modified ARM-PCR. Two initial PCR rounds of around 10 cycles each paired TRBV1-TRBV30 forward primers with a C-beta reverse primer. TCRdb redid the calling of the multiplex PCR reads with MiXCR, one entry per CDR3 protein. The data hold around 170,000 distinct CDR3 sequences, with roughly three fifths observed a single time. General observations from the study: Overlap in tumor-adjacent and tumor-blood pairs fell below that of tumor region pairs. A significantly higher top-250-clone fraction was recorded for tumors than for blood (p = 0.039).

Specimen: peripheral blood. The receptor comes from a man between 40 and 49 years old with primary liver carcinoma and hepatitis B virus infection. V gene TRBV11-2 combines with J gene TRBJ2-3, with 9 nucleotides matching TRBD2. CDR3: CASSPQTSGSTDTQYF. CDR3 in DNA: TGTGCCAGTAGCCCCCAGACTAGCGGTAGCACAGATACGCAGTATTTT.